The sequence of this TCR beta chain was determined in a study of T cells expressing NK-cell markers (dated by TCRdb to 2020 to 2022). The study in broad terms: In sorted CD3+CD56+NKG2C+, CD3+CD56+NKG2C- and CD3+CD56-NKG2C+ T-cell subsets from about eight donors, TCR beta-chain repertoires were profiled. Among the eight sequenced donors, only one was HCMV-seronegative, while the other seven were HCMV-seropositive. The study sequenced eight donors, all healthy volunteers chosen at random: three men and five women. The libraries were sequenced on Illumina HiSeq 2000/2500, MiSeq or NextSeq, producing 2 x 150 bp reads. Results and caveats for the whole study, not just this receptor: Whether the expanded NKG2C-expressing T cell clones were specific for HCMV antigens was left unclear. In several donors, the dominant CD3+CD56+NKG2C+ clonotypes were found to rank among the top 10 CD8+ clonotypes and to make up 1.0-7.0% of CD8+ T cells. Those dominant clonotypes were again the most abundant among CD3+CD56-NKG2C+ cells in several donors, at roughly 25-60.1%.

Instrument on record: Illumina HiSeq 2000. TCR beta cDNA libraries were made by 5'RACE template switching that added a universal primer site and unique molecular identifiers. cDNA synthesis was primed from the TCR beta constant segment, followed by two successive PCR amplification steps. The study's processing was this. MIGEC handled demultiplexing of the reads and grouping by UMI, while MiTCR was used to assemble and quantify clonotypes. To exclude erroneous sequences, any TCR cDNA sequence not supported by at least two reads was discarded. The tcR package was used for downstream repertoire analysis, and clonotypes were matched between fractions using CDR3 nucleotide sequence together with V segment. VDJmatch was used to annotate antigen specificity against VDJdb, with one amino acid substitution in CDR3 allowed. TCRdb reprocessed the reads, reporting each CDR3 protein sequence once and no DNA. The V and J calls and clone size come from TCRdb's table, not from the authors' own analysis. The sample table on file contains approximately 170,000 distinct CDR3 sequences. Roughly a fifth of the sample is in the top ten clones.

Based on the germline V gene, the CDR1 and CDR2 sequences are MNHEY and SVGAGI. There are 16 amino acids in the CDR3, from cysteine to phenylalanine inclusive. The DNA is not on file. With respect to this clonotype: Its antigen specificity is not known.

To determine HCMV serostatus, a commercial ELISA kit was used to detect HCMV-specific IgG in serum. Ficoll density gradient centrifugation was used to isolate peripheral blood mononuclear cells from blood. Sequencing was performed on blood T cells: a sorted CD56 or NKG2C T cell subset, CD4+ or CD8+ T cells, or bulk PBMC T cells (not recorded which). The chain is assembled from TRBV6-5 and TRBJ2-2; the D call of TRBD1 rests on TCRdb alone, since no DNA is present to check it. This clonotype was sampled from a man aged 18-75 years in good health. The CDR3 amino acid sequence is: CASSYIGGLYTGELFF.